The present T cell receptor (beta chain) was sequenced within a study of T cell responses to AZD1222 COVID-19 vaccine (dated by TCRdb to the early 2020s). Some background on the complete study: AZD1222 recipients given second doses at about 4 weeks or at about 12 weeks were pooled, since spike-specific TCR depth and breadth were not found to differ between the two schedules. TCR sequencing covered over 230 trial participants: about 210 given two doses of AZD1222 and 26 given two doses of MenACWY control vaccine. Trial participants were enrolled into age subgroups of 18-55, 56-69 and 70-plus years, which contained approximately 150, 28 and 58 TCR-sequenced participants, respectively.

Paper-wide results and their limitations: Nearly half of unique spike-specific TCRs reportedly recognized epitopes outside regions mutated in the B.1.351 and B.1.1.7 variants. Spike-specific TCR breadth and depth rose significantly after two AZD1222 doses compared with day 0 and with MenACWY recipients. CD4 TCRs associated with the vaccine covered the entire spike protein, and the dominant responses were in regions 160-218 and 743-854. The 56-69-year group was small, and its depth increase did not reach significance, likely because of low power. No day 14 peak-response samples were available, so repertoires were characterized only after the peak T cell response. Participants were mostly white British and included more females than males, and it was suggested by the authors that clonal diversity may have been underestimated. Conclusions about previously exposed vaccinees are limited, since just five to seven AZD1222 recipients were seropositive for SARS-CoV-2 at baseline.

The CDR3 regions of human TCRbeta chains were analyzed by immunosequencing. Turning to the authors' computational methods: TCRs in the repertoires were compared against a reference library of SARS-CoV-2-specific TCRs that had been generated with the MIRA antigen-specificity platform. Breadth meant the fraction of unique TCRs that were SARS-CoV-2-associated, whereas depth meant the fraction of total T cells that were SARS-CoV-2-associated. Each spike-specific TCR was assigned to its reactive spike region and to a CD4 or CD8 class using the MIRA data. Log10-transformed breadth and depth values were compared by one-way ANOVA with Sidak's multiple comparisons tests. This is the immuneACCESS table as TCRdb keeps it, with only in-frame sequences that have V and J called. A part of the clones is gone; compared with another copy, unresolved V genes explain less than half, and the rest is unexplained. That table supplies the V and J calls and clone size; D and trimming were determined from the DNA. Recorded for this sample are 90,000 to 95,000 clones; approximately 91% of them occurred a single time. The ten most abundant clones make up approximately 21% of the sample.

This specimen's time point label, per the study, means: baseline before first vaccination. Vaccinee samples came from UK trials COV001 and COV002, including a single-blind randomized controlled phase 2/3 trial of AZD1222 (ChAdOx1 nCoV-19) in healthy adults. Trial participant PBMC samples were collected at day 0 and day 28 after the second dose for TCRbeta chain sequencing. From the cysteine through the phenylalanine, the CDR3 covers 13 amino acids. The CDR3 DNA has 39 bases and is translated from base 1. The germline V gene (reference sequence) yields GTSNPN for CDR1 and SVGIG for CDR2. Ends trimmed: V by 2 bases, J by 3 bases; bases unmatched to a gene: 1. Points on this clone: Its antigen is not yet known. No clone much larger than this one lies a single base away; base qualities are absent.

The material sequenced was peripheral blood, taken on day 0 of AZD1222 vaccination. The chain was built from TRBV30 and TRBJ2-3; 8 central nucleotides agree with TRBD1. This TCR came from an adult in good health. The CDR3 amino acid sequence is: CAWSQGATDTQYF. DNA sequence: TGTGCCTGGAGTCAGGGGGCAACAGATACGCAGTATTTT.